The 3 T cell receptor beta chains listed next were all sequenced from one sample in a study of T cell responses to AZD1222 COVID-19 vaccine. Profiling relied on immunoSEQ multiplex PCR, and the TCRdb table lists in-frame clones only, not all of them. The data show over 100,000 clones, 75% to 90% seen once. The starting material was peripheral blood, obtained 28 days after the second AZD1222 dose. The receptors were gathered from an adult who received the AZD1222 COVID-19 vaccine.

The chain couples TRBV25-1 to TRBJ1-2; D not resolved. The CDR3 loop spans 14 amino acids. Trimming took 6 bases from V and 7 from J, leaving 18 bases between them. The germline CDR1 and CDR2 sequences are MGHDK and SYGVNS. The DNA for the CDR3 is TGTGCCAGCAGCCCCTCTATCGGGGATTCTGGCTACACCTTC. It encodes CASSPSIGDSGYTF.

The CDR3 coding sequence is TGTGCCAGCAGTCTACCGGGACAGGGAGTACGCTACACCTTC. It is translated as CASSLPGQGVRYTF. The rearrangement joins TRBV11-2 to TRBJ1-2, with 9 bases identical to TRBD1. The CDR3 has 14 residues. Trimming removed 6 bases from V and 9 bases from J; junction bases left unmatched: 11. Germline V gene data show CDR1 as SGHAT and CDR2 as FQNNGV.

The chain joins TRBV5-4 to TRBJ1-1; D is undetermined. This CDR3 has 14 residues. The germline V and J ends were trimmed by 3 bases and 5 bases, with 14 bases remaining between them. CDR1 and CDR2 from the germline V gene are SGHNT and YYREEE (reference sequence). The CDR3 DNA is TGTGCCAGCAGCTCCATGACTCGTAGAACTGAAGCTTTCTTT. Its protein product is CASSSMTRRTEAFF.